Presented here are 12 T cell receptor beta chains from one specimen sequenced in a study of ipilimumab plus nivolumab after autologous stem cell transplantation. Repertoires were generated with immunoSEQ multiplex PCR, while TCRdb's copy carries only in-frame clones and drops some. The sample yields tens of thousands of clones, 75% to 85% seen once. The sequenced sample was PBMCs, obtained in a trial of ipilimumab plus nivolumab as post-transplant consolidation. Receptors originate from a male donor with diffuse large B-cell lymphoma.

The rearrangement uses TRBV5-5 and TRBJ2-1; D ambiguous. The V gene lost 0 bases and the J gene lost 2 bases, with 9 bases spanning the gap. Germline loops: CDR1 SGHKS, CDR2 YYEKEE (reference sequence). This CDR3 comprises 15 residues. The DNA for the CDR3 is TGTGCCAGCAGCTTGGGTGGGCTAACCTACAATGAGCAGTTCTTC. This codes for CASSLGGLTYNEQFF.

The CDR3 loop reads CASSLEPNYGYTF. The CDR3 DNA sequence: TGTGCCAGCAGCTTAGAGCCTAACTATGGCTACACCTTC. V and J are TRBV7-9 and TRBJ1-2; no clear D gene. This CDR3 has 13 residues. V shed 1 base and J shed 0 bases, with 3 bases lying between them. Germline loops: CDR1 SEHNR, CDR2 FQNEAQ (reference sequence).

This chain links TRBV10-3 with TRBJ2-3, with 10 bases matching TRBD2. V trimming: 4 bases; J trimming: 0 bases; junction bases outside the gene matches: 4. The CDR3 has 16 residues. Germline CDR1 ENHRY, CDR2 SYGVKD. The CDR3 nucleotides are TGTGCCATCAGTGGACAGCGGGGGGGAAGCACAGATACGCAGTATTTT. Encoded protein: CAISGQRGGSTDTQYF.

This clone was observed once. The chain combines TRBV7-9 with TRBJ2-2; possibly TRBD1 or TRBD2 for D (5 bases each). V was clipped by 2 bases and J by 8 bases, with 15 bases between them. Germline V CDR1 and CDR2: SEHNR, FQNEAQ (reference sequence). The CDR3 has 15 residues. CDR3 residues: CASSLRGLVSGELFF. The CDR3 DNA reads TGTGCCAGCAGCTTACGGGGCCTCGTGAGTGGGGAGCTGTTTTTT.

This clone was counted once. J is TRBJ2-3 and V is TRBV5-6; the match to TRBD1 covers 7 bases. The CDR3 runs to 15 residues. Germline loops: CDR1 SGHDT, CDR2 YYEEEE. Unmatched junction bases numbered 11, after V lost 6 bases and J lost 4 bases. For the CDR3, the DNA is TGTGCCAGCACGGGTGAGGGGGCTGTGGCAGATACGCAGTATTTT. Its protein is CASTGEGAVADTQYF.

V gene TRBV6-1 combines with J gene TRBJ2-3; D unresolved. CDR3 length: 11 amino acids. V was cut by 6 bases and J by 3 bases, with 4 bases left in between. Per the germline V gene, CDR1 is MNHNS and CDR2 is SASEGT. For the CDR3, the DNA is TGTGCCAGCAGGCGAACAGATACGCAGTATTTT. It translates to CASRRTDTQYF.

The chain carries TRBV2 and TRBJ1-2; D gene unclear. Germline values: CDR1 SNHLY, CDR2 FYNNEI. Deletions cut 2 bases from V and 6 bases from J, with 10 bases between. There are 13 residues in the CDR3. This CDR3 is CASSEFSMDGYTF. CDR3 nucleotide sequence: TGTGCCAGCAGTGAATTCTCCATGGATGGCTACACCTTC.

J is TRBJ2-1 and V is TRBV7-2; 16 bases match TRBD2. The CDR3 contains 15 residues. Germline CDR1 SGHTA, CDR2 FQGNSA. With V trimmed by 6 bases and J by 7 bases, 3 bases remained unmatched. The CDR3 DNA follows: TGTGCCAGCAGGGCGGGACTAGCGGGGGGGAATGAGCAGTTCTTC. Encoded protein: CASRAGLAGGNEQFF.

V usage is TRBV14 and J usage is TRBJ2-3, with unresolved D. The CDR3 is 14 amino acids. The germline V and J ends were trimmed by 1 base and 1 base, with 6 bases remaining between them. Germline assignment: CDR1 SGHDN and CDR2 FVKESK. The CDR3 DNA is TGTGCCAGCAGCCAAGTTGTCGGCACAGATACGCAGTATTTT. Translation: CASSQVVGTDTQYF.

This chain links TRBV4-3 with TRBJ2-5, with 7 nucleotides matching TRBD2. The J segment lost 3 bases and the V segment lost 3 bases, leaving 1 base of the junction unmatched. The CDR3 is 13 residues long. Looked up from germline, CDR1 is LGHNA and CDR2 is YSLEER. The CDR3 sequence: CASSHTSEETQYF. For the CDR3, the DNA is TGCGCCAGCAGCCACACTAGCGAAGAGACCCAGTACTTC.

CDR3 nucleotides: TGTGCCAGCGGGAGGGACAGTGACACAGATACGCAGTATTTT. Protein: CASGRDSDTDTQYF. The rearrangement joins TRBV27 to TRBJ2-3; D is perhaps TRBD1 or TRBD2 (7 bases each). Trimming shortened V by 8 bases and J by 2 bases, and 14 bases separated the two germline ends. Germline V gene data show CDR1 as MNHEY and CDR2 as SMNVEV (reference sequence). The CDR3 is 14 amino acids.

This clone has only a few counts. The V call is TRBV10-1, the J call TRBJ1-2, with D possibly matching TRBD1 (5 bases). Germline CDR1 and CDR2: WNHNN and SYGVQD (reference sequence). The germline V and J ends were trimmed by 3 bases and 8 bases, with 10 bases remaining between them. The CDR3 runs 12 residues. The CDR3 here is CASSDQGKGYTF. The CDR3 DNA sequence: TGCGCCAGCAGTGATCAGGGTAAGGGCTACACCTTC.